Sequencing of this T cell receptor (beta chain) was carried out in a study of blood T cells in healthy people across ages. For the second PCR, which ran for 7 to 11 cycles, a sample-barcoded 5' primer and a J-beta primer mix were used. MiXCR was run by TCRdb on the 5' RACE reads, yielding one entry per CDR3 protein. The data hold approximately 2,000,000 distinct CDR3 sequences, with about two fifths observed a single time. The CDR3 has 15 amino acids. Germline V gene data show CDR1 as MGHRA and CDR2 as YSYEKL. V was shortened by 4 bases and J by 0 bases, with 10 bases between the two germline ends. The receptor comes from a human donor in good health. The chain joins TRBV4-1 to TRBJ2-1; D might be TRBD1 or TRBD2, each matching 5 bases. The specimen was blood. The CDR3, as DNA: TGCGCCAGCAGCCCGGGGCCCGTCTCCTACAATGAGCAGTTCTTC. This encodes CASSPGPVSYNEQFF.